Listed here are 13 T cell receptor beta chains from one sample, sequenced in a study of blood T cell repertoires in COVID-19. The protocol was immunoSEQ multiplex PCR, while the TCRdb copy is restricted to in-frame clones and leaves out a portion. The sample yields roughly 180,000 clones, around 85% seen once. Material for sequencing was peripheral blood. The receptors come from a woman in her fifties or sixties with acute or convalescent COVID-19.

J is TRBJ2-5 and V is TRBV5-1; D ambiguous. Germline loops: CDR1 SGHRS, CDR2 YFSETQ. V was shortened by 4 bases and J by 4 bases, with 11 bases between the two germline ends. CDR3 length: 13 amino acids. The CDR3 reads CASSPIALETQYF. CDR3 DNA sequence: TGCGCCAGCAGCCCGATAGCTTTAGAGACCCAGTACTTC.

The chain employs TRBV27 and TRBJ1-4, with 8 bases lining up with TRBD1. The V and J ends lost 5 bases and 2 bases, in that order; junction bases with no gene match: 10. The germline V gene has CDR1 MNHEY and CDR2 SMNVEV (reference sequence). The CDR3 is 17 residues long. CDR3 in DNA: TGTGCCAGCAGTACACCGACAGGGGATCCGACTAATGAAAAACTGTTTTTT. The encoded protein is CASSTPTGDPTNEKLFF.

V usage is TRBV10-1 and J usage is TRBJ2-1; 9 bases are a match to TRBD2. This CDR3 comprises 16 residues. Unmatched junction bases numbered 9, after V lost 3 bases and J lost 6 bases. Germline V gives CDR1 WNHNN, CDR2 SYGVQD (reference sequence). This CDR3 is CASSDSASGNGNEQFF. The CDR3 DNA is TGCGCCAGCAGTGACTCTGCTAGCGGGAATGGCAATGAGCAGTTCTTC.

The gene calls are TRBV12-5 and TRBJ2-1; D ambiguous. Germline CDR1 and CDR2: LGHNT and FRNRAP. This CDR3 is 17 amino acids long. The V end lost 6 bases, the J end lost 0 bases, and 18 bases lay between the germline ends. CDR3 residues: CASGLSVGLGSYNEQFF. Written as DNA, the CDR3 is TGTGCTAGTGGACTCTCCGTTGGCCTAGGCTCCTACAATGAGCAGTTCTTC.

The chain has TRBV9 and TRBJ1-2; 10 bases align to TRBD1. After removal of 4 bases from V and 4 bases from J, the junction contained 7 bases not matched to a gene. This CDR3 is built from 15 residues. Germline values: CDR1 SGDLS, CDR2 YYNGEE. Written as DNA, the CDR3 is TGTGCCAGCAGCCCCTCGACAGGGGGCGCCTATGGCTACACCTTC. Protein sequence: CASSPSTGGAYGYTF.

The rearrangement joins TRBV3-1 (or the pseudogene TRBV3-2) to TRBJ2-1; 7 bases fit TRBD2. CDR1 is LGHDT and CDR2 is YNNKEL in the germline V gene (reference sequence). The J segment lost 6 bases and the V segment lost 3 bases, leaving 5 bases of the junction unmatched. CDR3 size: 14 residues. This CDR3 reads CASSQGGPGNEQFF. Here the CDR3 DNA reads TGTGCCAGCAGCCAGGGAGGGCCGGGCAATGAGCAGTTCTTC.

CDR3 nucleotides: TGTGCCAGTAGTACCGGGGGGAGGGGACGCTATGGCTACACCTTC. Translated, it gives CASSTGGRGRYGYTF. The V gene is TRBV19, the J gene TRBJ1-2, with a weak D call TRBD1 (5 bases). V shed 4 bases and J shed 4 bases, with 16 bases lying between them. This CDR3 spans 15 amino acids. The germline V gene has CDR1 LNHDA and CDR2 SQIVND (reference sequence).

For the CDR3, the DNA is TGTGCCAGCAGCTTAGGAGGGTATAACACTGAAGCTTTCTTT. Its protein is CASSLGGYNTEAFF. The rearrangement uses TRBV7-3 and TRBJ1-1; D is uncertain. Trimming stripped 2 bases from V and 2 bases from J, with 9 bases between. CDR1 and CDR2 (germline): SGHTA, FQGTGA. There are 14 residues in the CDR3.

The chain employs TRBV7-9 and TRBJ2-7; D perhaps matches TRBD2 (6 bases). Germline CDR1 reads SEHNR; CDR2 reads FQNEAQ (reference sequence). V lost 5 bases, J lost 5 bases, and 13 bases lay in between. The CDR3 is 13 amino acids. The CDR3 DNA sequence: TGTGCCAGCAGCATTGCGGGGCGGCACGAGCAGTACTTC. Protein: CASSIAGRHEQYF.

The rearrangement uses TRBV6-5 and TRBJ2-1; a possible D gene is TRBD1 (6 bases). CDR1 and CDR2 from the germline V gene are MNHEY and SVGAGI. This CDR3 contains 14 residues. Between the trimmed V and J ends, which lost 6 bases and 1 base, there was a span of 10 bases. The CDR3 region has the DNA TGTGCCAGCAGGCACGGGACATCCTACAATGAGCAGTTCTTC. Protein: CASRHGTSYNEQFF.

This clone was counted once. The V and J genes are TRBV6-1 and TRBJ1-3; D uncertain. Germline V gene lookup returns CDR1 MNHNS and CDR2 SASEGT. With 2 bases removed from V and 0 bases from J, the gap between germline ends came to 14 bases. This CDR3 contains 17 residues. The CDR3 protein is CASSENLGQTSGNTIYF. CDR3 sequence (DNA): TGTGCCAGCAGTGAAAATTTGGGCCAGACCTCTGGAAACACCATATATTTT.

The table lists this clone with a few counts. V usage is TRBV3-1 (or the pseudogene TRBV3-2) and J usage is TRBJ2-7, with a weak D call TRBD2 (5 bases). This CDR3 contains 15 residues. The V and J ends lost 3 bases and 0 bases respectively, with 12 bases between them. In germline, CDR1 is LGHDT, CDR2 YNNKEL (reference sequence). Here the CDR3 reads CASSHGNPSSYEQYF. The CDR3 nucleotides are TGTGCCAGCAGCCACGGGAACCCTAGCTCCTACGAGCAGTACTTC.

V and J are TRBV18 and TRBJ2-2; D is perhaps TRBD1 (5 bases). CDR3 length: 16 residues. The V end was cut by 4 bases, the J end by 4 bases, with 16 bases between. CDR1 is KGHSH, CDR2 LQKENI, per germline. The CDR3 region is CASSQQSQGGTGELFF. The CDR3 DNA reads TGTGCCAGCTCACAGCAGAGCCAGGGTGGCACCGGGGAGCTGTTTTTT. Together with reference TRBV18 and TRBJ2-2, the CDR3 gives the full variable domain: NAGVMQNPRHLVRRRGQEARLRCSPMKGHSHVYWYRQLPEEGLKFMVYLQKENIIDESGMPKERFSAEFPKEGPSILRIQQVVRGDSAAYFCASSQQSQGGTGELFFGEGSRLTVL.